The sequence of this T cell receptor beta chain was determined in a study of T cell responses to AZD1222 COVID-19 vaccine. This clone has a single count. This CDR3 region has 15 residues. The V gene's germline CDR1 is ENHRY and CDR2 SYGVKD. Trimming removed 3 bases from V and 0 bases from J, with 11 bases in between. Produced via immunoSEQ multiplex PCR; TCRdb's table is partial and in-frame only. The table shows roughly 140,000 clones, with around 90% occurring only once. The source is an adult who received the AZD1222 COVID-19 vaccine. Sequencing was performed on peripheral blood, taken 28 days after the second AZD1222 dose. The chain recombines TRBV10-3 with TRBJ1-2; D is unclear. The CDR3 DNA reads TGTGCCATCAGTGAAGAAAACTCCTCTAACTATGGCTACACCTTC. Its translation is CAISEENSSNYGYTF.